This paragraph reports one T cell receptor beta chain. Its target is unknown. The source of the sample is a study of T cell responses to AZD1222 COVID-19 vaccine. Study observations and caveats: Spike was spanned by vaccine-associated CD4 TCRs, with dominance at 160-218 and 743-854.

Trimming took off 0 bases at V and 9 bases at J, with 14 bases between the two ends. The CDR3 covers 13 residues. Germline V lookup: CDR1 GTSNPN, CDR2 SVGIG (reference sequence). Assay used: immunoSEQ multiplex PCR; TCRdb lists only in-frame clones, some missing. This table has some 150,000 clones, approximately 88% appearing once. The chain is built from TRBV30 and TRBJ1-2; maybe TRBD1 (6 bases). Sequencing used peripheral blood, obtained on day 0 of MenACWY control vaccination. This clonotype was sampled from an adult in good health. The DNA of the CDR3 is TGTGCCTGGAGTGTACAGGGAGGGGGAAGCTACACCTTC. Translation: CAWSVQGGGSYTF.